The clone carrying this T cell receptor beta chain occurred a few times. This sample is drawn from a study of blood T cell repertoires in COVID-19. About the study: The United States, Italy and Spain were the sources of the acute and convalescent COVID-19 samples. T cells, B-cell-depleted T cells, or PBMCs provided the cDNA or gDNA that served as material.

Authors' data handling: Amplification from reference gene primers served as the basis for estimated nucleated cell counts. Method: immunoSEQ multiplex PCR; TCRdb's copy keeps in-frame clones and lacks some. V and J calls plus clone size are reproduced from that table; the DNA served to infer D and trimming. The table has about 210,000 clones, about 89% seen once; the top ten hold under 5.5%. With V trimmed by 4 bases and J by 5 bases, 13 bases remained unmatched. CDR1 SGHNT and CDR2 YYREEE come from the germline V gene (reference sequence). CDR3 size: 16 residues. This chain joins TRBV5-4 and TRBJ2-5; 8 bases are shared with TRBD1. The material sequenced was peripheral blood. The clonotype comes from a woman aged 40-49 years with acute or convalescent COVID-19. The CDR3 nucleotides are TGTGCCAGCAGCACCCGGACAGGGTGGGATAGGGAGACCCAGTACTTC. This codes for CASSTRTGWDRETQYF.